What follows is one TCR beta chain and its context. This specimen comes from a study of cytomegalovirus exposure and HLA in healthy donors. The data were produced by immunoSEQ multiplex PCR, yet TCRdb's version contains in-frame clones alone and is incomplete. Of some 79,000 clones in the sample, approximately 94% were seen once. This receptor was obtained from a woman younger than 35 in good health and CMV-seropositive. The material sequenced was PBMCs.

The CDR3 nucleotides are TGTGCCAGCAGTTTATCGGCCCGACCAGGGGGTCGGACTGAAGCTTTCTTT. Translation gives CASSLSARPGGRTEAFF. The chain carries TRBV27 and TRBJ1-1; TRBD1 matches at 7 bases. CDR3 length: 17 residues. V was pared by 0 bases and J by 5 bases, with 12 bases of the junction left unmatched. The V gene's germline CDR1 is MNHEY and CDR2 SMNVEV (reference sequence).